A selection of T cell receptor beta chains follows, all from one sample in a study of glioma-infiltrating T cells after dendritic cell vaccination. Repertoires were generated with immunoSEQ multiplex PCR, while TCRdb's copy carries only in-frame clones and drops some. The data show roughly 100,000 clones, 90% seen once. The sample consisted of blood, taken after dendritic cell vaccination. Receptors originate from a human donor with glioblastoma. The conserved cysteine and the conserved F or W are not part of the CDR3 here. Each record gives: CDR3 length, V gene, J gene, CDR3 protein.

>10|TRBV6-1|TRBJ1-5
ATSYSNQPQH
>13|TRBV11-1|TRBJ2-4
ASSLWQGAKNIQY
>12|TRBV6-4|TRBJ2-1
ASSRDRTINEQF
>14|TRBV19|TRBJ2-4
ASSIGAGGVPNIQY
>13|TRBV11-3|TRBJ2-5
ASGRLAGVWETQY
>14|TRBV5-1|TRBJ2-5
ASSLALGHSGETQY
>12|TRBV10-3|TRBJ1-1
AISETGENTEAF
>15|TRBV4-1|TRBJ1-2
ASSHREGTATSYGYT
>12|TRBV5-1|TRBJ1-4
ASSLRSSREKLF
>11|TRBV6-1|TRBJ2-5
ASRTSGSETQY
>10|TRBV15|TRBJ1-1
ATSSFQSEAF
>16|TRBV5-1|TRBJ2-7
ASSIQPGLAGVSYEQY
>11|TRBV9|TRBJ2-1
ASSVQSQTEQF
>12|TRBV21-1|TRBJ2-3
ARLPGQGADTQY
>13|TRBV5-1|TRBJ2-1
ASGGGLAGSNEQF
>11|TRBV2|TRBJ2-3
ASRPKEIETQY
>12|TRBV30|TRBJ2-5
AWGTGQGTETQY
>14|TRBV9|TRBJ2-5
ASSVGAQSFTETQY
>13|TRBV19|TRBJ2-3
ASSTSGGTGDTQY
>12|TRBV14|TRBJ2-5
ASSIRLAGEKQY
>9|TRBV7-2|TRBJ2-5
ASSPQATQY
>15|TRBV28|TRBJ2-3
ASSRGPGLGLVDTQY
>14|TRBV9|TRBJ2-7
ASSARGGRGTYEQY
>13|TRBV5-5|TRBJ2-7
ASSLAGTGGYEQY
>11|TRBV6-5|TRBJ1-1
ASSYSQGSEAF
>12|TRBV7-9|TRBJ1-1
ASSFGEVNTEAF
>11|TRBV9|TRBJ1-6
ASSATGEPPLH
>11|TRBV19|TRBJ2-2
ASTRGGTRELF
>12|TRBV29-1|TRBJ2-7
SVAQLAGVGEQY
>9|TRBV30|TRBJ1-1
AWSPRREAF
>12|TRBV19|TRBJ1-5
ASSAGRSNQPQH
>11|TRBV29-1|TRBJ1-1
SVRSGGNTEAF
>12|TRBV5-4|TRBJ2-7
ASSSPGTDYEQY
>13|TRBV2|TRBJ2-5
ASRGSGVNGETQY
>10|TRBV6-6|TRBJ2-7
ASTGEGYEQY
>11|TRBV12-5|TRBJ1-1
ASGSSGYTEAF
>12|TRBV19|TRBJ2-7
ASSISHRAYEQY
>10|TRBV7-9|TRBJ2-7
ASSPSPGEQY
>12|TRBV19|TRBJ1-1
ASSMGQGRTEAF
>15|TRBV18|TRBJ2-3
ASSPLRLQGIPDTQY
>11|TRBV10-1|TRBJ1-1
ASSGTGGTEAF
>13|TRBV7-6|TRBJ1-4
ASSPGQGAYEKLF
>12|TRBV5-6|TRBJ2-1
ASSLGLADNEQF
>11|TRBV9|TRBJ2-1
ASSVTPGGEQF
>12|TRBV19|TRBJ1-5
ASRGQGRNQPQH
>15|TRBV7-6|TRBJ2-2
ASSLARWESATGELF
>12|TRBV6-5|TRBJ1-2
ASSYTGELYGYT
>12|TRBV7-2|TRBJ2-7
ASSLAGGPYEQY
>13|TRBV28|TRBJ1-5
ASSLSGGGNQPQH
>12|TRBV10-2|TRBJ2-7
ASRAGLASYEQY
>13|TRBV9|TRBJ2-1
ASSVEGQGWNEQF
>13|TRBV2|TRBJ2-6
ASRVTVSGANVLT
>13|TRBV6-5|TRBJ1-3
ASSDRSLPGNTIY
>14|TRBV5-6|TRBJ1-6
ASSRRAGSYNSPLH
>12|TRBV7-9|TRBJ1-2
ASSLREDNYGYT
>16|TRBV4-1|TRBJ1-4
ASSPMDRRSRGGEKLF
>13|TRBV30|TRBJ1-1
AWSVTSNMNTEAF
>10|TRBV9|TRBJ1-3
ASRGAGNTIY
>14|TRBV9|TRBJ2-2
ASSVGQGVNTGELF